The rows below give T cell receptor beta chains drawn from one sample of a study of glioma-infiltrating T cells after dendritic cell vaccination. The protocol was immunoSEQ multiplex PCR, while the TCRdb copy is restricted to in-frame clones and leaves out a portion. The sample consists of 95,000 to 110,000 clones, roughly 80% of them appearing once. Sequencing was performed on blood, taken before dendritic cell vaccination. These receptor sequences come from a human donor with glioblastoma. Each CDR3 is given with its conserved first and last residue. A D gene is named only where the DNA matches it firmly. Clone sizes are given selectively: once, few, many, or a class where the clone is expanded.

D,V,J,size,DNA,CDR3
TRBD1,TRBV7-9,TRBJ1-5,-,TGTGCCAGCAGCACGGGACAGGGGGCCTATAGCAATCAGCCCCAGCATTTT,CASSTGQGAYSNQPQHF
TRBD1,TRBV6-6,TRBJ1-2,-,TGTGCCAGCGGACAGGGGGCAATAACCCCTAACTATGGCTACACCTTC,CASGQGAITPNYGYTF
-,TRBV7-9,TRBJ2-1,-,TGTGCCAGCAGCCCAAGGACACGGTACTCCTACAATGAGCAGTTCTTC,CASSPRTRYSYNEQFF
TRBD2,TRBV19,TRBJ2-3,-,TGTGCCAGTAGTAACCTAGCGGGGGGGCGTGGAGATACGCAGTATTTT,CASSNLAGGRGDTQYF
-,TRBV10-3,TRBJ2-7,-,TGTGCCACCGGGAAAGGGCAGCCCTACGAGCAGTACTTC,CATGKGQPYEQYF
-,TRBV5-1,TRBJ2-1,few,TGCGCCAGCAGCGTACAAACAGGGTTCGATGAGCAGTTCTTC,CASSVQTGFDEQFF
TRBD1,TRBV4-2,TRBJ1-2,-,TGTGCCAGCAGCAAACGACAGGGTTTGATCTATGGCTACACCTTC,CASSKRQGLIYGYTF
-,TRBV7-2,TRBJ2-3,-,TGTGCCAGCAGCTGGAGCGGACCAACACTCACAGATACGCAGTATTTT,CASSWSGPTLTDTQYF
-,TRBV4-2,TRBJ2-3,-,TGTGCCAGCAGCCAAGTCGTCACAGATACGCAGTATTTT,CASSQVVTDTQYF
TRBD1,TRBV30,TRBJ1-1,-,TGTGCCTGGATCGCGATAAGGGGGACAGCGAACACTGAAGCTTTCTTT,CAWIAIRGTANTEAFF
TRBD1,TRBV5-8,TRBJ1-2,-,TGTGCCAGCAGCTTGGTCAGGGGGTATGATGGCTACACCTTC,CASSLVRGYDGYTF
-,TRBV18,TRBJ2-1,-,TGTGCCAGCTCACCAGAGGGATCCTACAATGAGCAGTTCTTC,CASSPEGSYNEQFF
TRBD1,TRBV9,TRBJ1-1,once,TGTGCCAGCAGCGTCTCTACCCGGGACAGGGTGAACACTGAAGCTTTCTTT,CASSVSTRDRVNTEAFF
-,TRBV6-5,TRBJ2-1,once,TGTGCCAGCAGTGAGGCCCAGGAGCAGTTCTTC,CASSEAQEQFF
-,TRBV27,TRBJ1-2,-,TGTGCCAGCAGCCTGAACATGGTTAACTATGGCTACACCTTC,CASSLNMVNYGYTF
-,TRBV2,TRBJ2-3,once,TGTGCCAGCAGTGAACTAGCAGATACGCAGTATTTT,CASSELADTQYF
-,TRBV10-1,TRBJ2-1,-,TGCGCCAGCAGTGAGTCTTCCGAGGGAGGAGAGCAGTTCTTC,CASSESSEGGEQFF
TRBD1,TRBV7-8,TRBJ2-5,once,TGTGCCAGCAGCCGGGGATCCGGGACAGAAAACCAAGAGACCCAGTACTTC,CASSRGSGTENQETQYF
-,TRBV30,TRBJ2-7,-,TGTGCCTGGAGTGTAGGGGCAGGGGCCTCCTACGAGCAGTACTTC,CAWSVGAGASYEQYF
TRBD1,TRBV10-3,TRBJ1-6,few,TGTGCCGTACAGGGGACCTATAATTCACCCCTCCACTTT,CAVQGTYNSPLHF
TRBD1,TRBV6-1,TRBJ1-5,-,TGTGCCAGCAGTCCCAGGGGGGCTAGCAATCAGCCCCAGCATTTT,CASSPRGASNQPQHF
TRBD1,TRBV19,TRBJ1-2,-,TGTGCCAGTAGTATAGAAGCACAGGGGGGACCTTCTATGGATGGCTACACCTTC,CASSIEAQGGPSMDGYTF
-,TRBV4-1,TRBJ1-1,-,TGCGCCAGCAGCCACCCCCGGAACACTGAAGCTTTCTTT,CASSHPRNTEAFF
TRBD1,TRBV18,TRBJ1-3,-,TGTGCCAGCTCACCCCGGACAGGTTTCTCTGGAAACACCATATATTTT,CASSPRTGFSGNTIYF
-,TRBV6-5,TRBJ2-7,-,TGTGCCAGCAGCGGTCTCTGGGAGCAGTACTTC,CASSGLWEQYF
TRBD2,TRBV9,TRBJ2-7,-,TGTGCCAGCAGCCATACCAGCGGGGGACCAACCTACGAGCAGTACTTC,CASSHTSGGPTYEQYF
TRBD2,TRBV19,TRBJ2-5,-,TGTGCCAGTAGTTCGACTAGCGGAGACCAAGAGACCCAGTACTTC,CASSSTSGDQETQYF
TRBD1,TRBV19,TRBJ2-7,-,TGTGCCAGTACCGAAACCGGGACAGGGGGCAACTCCTACGAGCAGTACTTC,CASTETGTGGNSYEQYF
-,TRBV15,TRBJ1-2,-,TGTGCCACCAGCAGCCTTGAGGGCGAAGACTATGGCTACACCTTC,CATSSLEGEDYGYTF
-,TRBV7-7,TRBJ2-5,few,TGTGCTAGCAGCCCGGGGGAGACCCAGTACTTC,CASSPGETQYF
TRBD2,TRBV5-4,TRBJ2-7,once,TGTGCCAGCAGCTCGGGACTAGCGGGCTACGAGCAGTACTTC,CASSSGLAGYEQYF
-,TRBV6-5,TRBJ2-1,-,TGTGGATTCAGGGTTTTCAATGAGCAGTTCTTC,CGFRVFNEQFF
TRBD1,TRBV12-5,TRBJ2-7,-,TGTGCTAGTGGTCTCGGACAGGGGCGCGACGAGCAGTACTTC,CASGLGQGRDEQYF
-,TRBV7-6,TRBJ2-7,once,TGTGCCAGCAGCTTAGCCGTCCGAACAGGGACCTACGAGCAGTACTTC,CASSLAVRTGTYEQYF
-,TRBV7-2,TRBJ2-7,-,TGTGCCAGCAGCCCGACTCGGGGATCGGGCTACGAGCAGTACTTC,CASSPTRGSGYEQYF
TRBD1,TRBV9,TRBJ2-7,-,TGTGCCAGCAGCCCAGGGACAGGGAACAGAGAGCAGTACTTC,CASSPGTGNREQYF
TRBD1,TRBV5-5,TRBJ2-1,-,TGTGCCAGCAGCGCCTCGACAGGGAGTTCCTACAATGAGCAGTTCTTC,CASSASTGSSYNEQFF
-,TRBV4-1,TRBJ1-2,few,TGCGCCAGCAGCTCCCTGGGCAGGAATGGCTACACCTTC,CASSSLGRNGYTF
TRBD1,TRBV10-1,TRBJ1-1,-,TGCGCCAGCAGTGAGTCGGGACAGGGGAATGAAGCTTTCTTT,CASSESGQGNEAFF
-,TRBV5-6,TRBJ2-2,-,TGTGCCAGCAGCTTTACAGACGGGGAGCTGTTTTTT,CASSFTDGELFF
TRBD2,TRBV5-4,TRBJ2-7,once,TGTGCCAGCAGCTTGGGGCCGGGGGGGCCTTCCTACGAGCAGTACTTC,CASSLGPGGPSYEQYF
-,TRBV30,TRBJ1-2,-,TGTGCCTGGAGTCGAACAGTCTATGGCTACACCTTC,CAWSRTVYGYTF
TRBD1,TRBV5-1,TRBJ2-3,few,TGCGCCAGCAGCGCCAAGACAGGGAGCACAGATACGCAGTATTTT,CASSAKTGSTDTQYF
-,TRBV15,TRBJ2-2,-,TGTGCCACCAGCAGCCCGGGATCCGGGGAGCTGTTTTTT,CATSSPGSGELFF
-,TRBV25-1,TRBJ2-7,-,TGTGCCAGCGGTTCTACCTACGAGCAGTACTTC,CASGSTYEQYF
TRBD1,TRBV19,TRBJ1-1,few,TGTGCCAGTAGTCCTAGTACAGGGGATGAAGCTTTCTTT,CASSPSTGDEAFF
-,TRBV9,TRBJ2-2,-,TGTGCCTCAGAATCTAGCGCGAACACCGGGGAGCTGTTTTTT,CASESSANTGELFF
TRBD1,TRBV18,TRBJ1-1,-,TGTGCCAGCTCACAAAAACAGGGGCTGGGCACTGAAGCTTTCTTT,CASSQKQGLGTEAFF
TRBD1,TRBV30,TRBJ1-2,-,TGTGCCTGGAGTTGGGGACAGGGAGAAGGCTACACCTTC,CAWSWGQGEGYTF
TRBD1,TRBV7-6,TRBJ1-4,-,TGTGCCAGCAGCTTCACAGGGGGCGTTGAAAAACTGTTTTTT,CASSFTGGVEKLFF
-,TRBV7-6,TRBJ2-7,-,TGTGCCAGCAGGGGAGACTACGAGCAGTACTTC,CASRGDYEQYF
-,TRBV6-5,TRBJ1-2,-,TGTGCCAGCAGGAAGGCAGGTTTACGTGACTATGGCTACACCTTC,CASRKAGLRDYGYTF
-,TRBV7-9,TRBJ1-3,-,TGTGCCAGCAGCTGGGGCCTTTTGGGGGGAAACACCATATATTTT,CASSWGLLGGNTIYF
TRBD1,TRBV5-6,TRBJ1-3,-,TGTGCCAGCAGCTTGGTAGGGACAGTGGCCTCTGGAAACACCATATATTTT,CASSLVGTVASGNTIYF
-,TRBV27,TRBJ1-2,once,TGTGCCAGCAGTTTATCACCGCAGGGTACGGATGGCTACACCTTC,CASSLSPQGTDGYTF
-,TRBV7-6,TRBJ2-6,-,TGTGCCAGCAGCCCGATCCCCAGCTCTGGGGCCAACGTCCTGACTTTC,CASSPIPSSGANVLTF
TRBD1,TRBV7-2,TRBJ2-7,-,TGTGCCAGTGGGACAGGCTTCAACGAGCAGTACTTC,CASGTGFNEQYF